This record concerns one T cell receptor (beta chain) sequence. Authors' methods: Quantification of nucleated cells was approximated via reference gene primer amplification. This table comes from immunoSEQ multiplex PCR, and its TCRdb copy is limited to in-frame clones, with some not included. D and trimming come from the DNA, and the V and J calls and clone size come from that table. The table has about 69,000 clones, 79% seen once. This sample was taken from a study of blood T cell repertoires in COVID-19. The wider study: The study drew acute and convalescent COVID-19 samples from the United States, Italy and Spain. Sample material is recorded as cDNA or gDNA derived from T cells, B-cell-depleted T cells, or PBMCs.

CDR3 length: 13 residues. CDR1 and CDR2 from the germline V gene are LNHDA and SQIVND (reference sequence). V lost 8 bases to trimming and J lost 0 bases; unmatched junction nucleotides: 2. Source material: peripheral blood. The rearrangement links TRBV19 to TRBJ1-1; 8 bases map to TRBD1. The clonotype comes from a human donor in a cohort sampled during active COVID-19. CDR3 protein: CASADRVNTEAFF. The CDR3 DNA sequence: TGTGCCAGTGCGGACAGGGTGAACACTGAAGCTTTCTTT.